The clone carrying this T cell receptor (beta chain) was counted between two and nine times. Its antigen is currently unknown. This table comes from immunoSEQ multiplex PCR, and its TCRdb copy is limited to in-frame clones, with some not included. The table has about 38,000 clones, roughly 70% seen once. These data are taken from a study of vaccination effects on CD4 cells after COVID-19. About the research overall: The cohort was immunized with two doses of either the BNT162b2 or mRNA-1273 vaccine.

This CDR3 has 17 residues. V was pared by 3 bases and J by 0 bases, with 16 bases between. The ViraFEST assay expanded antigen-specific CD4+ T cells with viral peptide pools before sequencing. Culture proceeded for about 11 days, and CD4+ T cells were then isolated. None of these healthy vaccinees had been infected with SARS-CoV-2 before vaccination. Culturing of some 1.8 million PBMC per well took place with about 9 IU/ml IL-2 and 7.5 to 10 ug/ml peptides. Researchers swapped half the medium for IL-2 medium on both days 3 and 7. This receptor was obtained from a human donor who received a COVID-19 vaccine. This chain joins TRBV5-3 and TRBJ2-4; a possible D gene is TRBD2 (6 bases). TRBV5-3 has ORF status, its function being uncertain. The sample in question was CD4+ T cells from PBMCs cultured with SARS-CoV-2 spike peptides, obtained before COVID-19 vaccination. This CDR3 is CARSSGRRILAKNIQYF. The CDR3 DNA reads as TGTGCCAGAAGCTCCGGGAGACGGATTTTAGCCAAAAACATTCAGTACTTC.